These 15 T cell receptor beta chains were all obtained from the same sample, sequenced in a study of blood T cell repertoires in COVID-19 (dated by TCRdb to 2020 to 2021). Libraries came from the immunoSEQ multiplex PCR assay. What TCRdb holds here is the immuneACCESS table cut down to in-frame rearrangements. Part of the clones is not present; checked against another copy, under half of the missing clones reflect an unresolved V gene, and the others are unexplained. For this sample there are a few hundred thousand clones; roughly 85% appear just once. 2.9% of the sample belongs to the ten largest clones. Source material: peripheral blood. Every receptor here comes from a man aged 45 to 65 who had recovered from COVID-19.

The V call is TRBV6-5, the J call TRBJ1-1; the match to TRBD1 covers 7 bases. Germline CDR1 reads MNHEY; CDR2 reads SVGAGI. The CDR3 runs to 15 residues. V shed 8 bases, J shed 4 bases, and the junction held 13 bases outside the gene matches. CDR3 nucleotide sequence: TGTGCCAGCCGCCGAGCAGGGGGTTCGGTCACTGAAGCTTTCTTT. Translated: CASRRAGGSVTEAFF.

The V gene is TRBV12-5, the J gene TRBJ1-2, with a possible D match to TRBD1 (6 bases). The V gene lost 6 bases and the J gene lost 3 bases, with 17 bases spanning the gap. Germline loops: CDR1 LGHNT, CDR2 FRNRAP. This CDR3 is 15 amino acids long. The CDR3 sequence is CASGQGQGRYYGYTF. The DNA of the CDR3 is TGTGCTAGTGGCCAGGGGCAGGGCCGTTACTATGGCTACACCTTC.

The CDR3 here is CASSHKREAQETQYF. The CDR3 DNA is TGTGCCAGCAGCCACAAGCGGGAGGCCCAAGAGACCCAGTACTTC. The V gene is TRBV3-1 (or the pseudogene TRBV3-2), the J gene TRBJ2-5; 9 bases align to TRBD2. This CDR3 is built from 15 residues. J was trimmed by 1 base and V by 3 bases; bases with no gene match: 3. Germline V gives CDR1 LGHDT, CDR2 YNNKEL (reference sequence).

The chain uses TRBV27 and TRBJ1-2; the D gene is possibly TRBD1 (6 bases). Trimming removed 2 bases at V and 8 bases at J, with 18 bases between. There are 15 residues in the CDR3. Germline lookup yields CDR1 MNHEY and CDR2 SMNVEV (reference sequence). The CDR3 region has the DNA TGTGCCAGCAGTTTAGGGCGGACAGTTCGGGGCGGCTACACCTTC. It codes for CASSLGRTVRGGYTF.

The chain is built from TRBV28 and TRBJ1-6, with a possible D match to TRBD1 (5 bases). Germline V gene data show CDR1 as MDHEN and CDR2 as SYDVKM. The CDR3 is 14 amino acids. Trimming shortened V by 7 bases and J by 7 bases, and 14 bases separated the two germline ends. The CDR3 DNA reads TGTGCCAGCACTCGACAGCGAAGCAATTCACCCCTCCACTTT. Translated: CASTRQRSNSPLHF.

V is TRBV28 and J is TRBJ2-7; a weak D match, TRBD1 (5 bases). The germline V gene encodes CDR1 MDHEN and CDR2 SYDVKM. V dropped 7 bases and J dropped 4 bases, with 23 bases sitting between them. There are 16 residues in the CDR3. The CDR3 DNA follows: TGTGCCAGCACCCCTCCTCCAGGGTCGTCGATGTACGAGCAGTACTTC. Its protein is CASTPPPGSSMYEQYF.

As DNA, the CDR3 is TGTGCCAGCAGTTACTTCCTTGGACTAGCGGGAGCCACAGATACGCAGTATTTT. As protein: CASSYFLGLAGATDTQYF. The chain combines TRBV6-2 or TRBV6-3 with TRBJ2-3, with 13 bases identical to TRBD2. The V segment lost 1 base and the J segment 2 bases; nucleotides outside the gene matches: 6. The germline CDR1 and CDR2 sequences are MNHEY and SVGEGT. The CDR3 loop spans 18 amino acids.

V gene TRBV7-2 combines with J gene TRBJ2-5, with D hard to call. V gave up 2 bases and J gave up 2 bases, with 12 bases separating them. This CDR3 spans 15 amino acids. Looked up from germline, CDR1 is SGHTA and CDR2 is FQGNSA. In DNA, the CDR3 is TGTGCCAGCAGCTTATACGCGTCAATACAAGAGACCCAGTACTTC. It is translated as CASSLYASIQETQYF.

The chain combines TRBV27 with TRBJ2-7; 12 bases are a match to TRBD2. Looked up from germline, CDR1 is MNHEY and CDR2 is SMNVEV (reference sequence). J was trimmed by 2 bases and V by 0 bases; bases with no gene match: 8. The CDR3 has 18 residues. The CDR3 loop is CASSLSRGLAGSTYEQYF. The CDR3, as DNA: TGTGCCAGCAGTTTATCGAGAGGACTAGCGGGATCGACCTACGAGCAGTACTTC.

The chain employs TRBV27 and TRBJ2-6; TRBD1 matches 8 bases. V gave up 5 bases and J gave up 0 bases; unmatched junction bases: 6. The length of the CDR3 is 17 residues. In germline, CDR1 is MNHEY, CDR2 SMNVEV (reference sequence). The CDR3 loop reads CASSPRQGSSGANVLTF. DNA of the CDR3: TGTGCCAGCAGTCCCAGACAGGGGAGCTCTGGGGCCAACGTCCTGACTTTC.

V is TRBV25-1 and J is TRBJ2-7; tentatively, D is TRBD2 (5 bases). Between the trimmed V and J ends, which lost 8 bases and 0 bases, there was a span of 11 bases. The germline V gene encodes CDR1 MGHDK and CDR2 SYGVNS. The CDR3 is 13 amino acids. CDR3 DNA sequence: TGTGCCAGCGGGAGCGGAACCTCCTACGAGCAGTACTTC. It is translated as CASGSGTSYEQYF.

CDR3 coding DNA: TGTGCCAGCTCACCCCAGGGGATCGTACCCTCTGGAAACACCATATATTTT. This gives the protein CASSPQGIVPSGNTIYF. The rearrangement links TRBV18 to TRBJ1-3, with D tentatively TRBD1 (6 bases). Trimming pared 3 bases from V and 0 bases from J, leaving 15 bases between. Germline V gene lookup returns CDR1 KGHSH and CDR2 LQKENI. CDR3 size: 17 residues. Using reference TRBV18 and TRBJ1-3 for the parts outside the CDR3, the full variable domain is NAGVMQNPRHLVRRRGQEARLRCSPMKGHSHVYWYRQLPEEGLKFMVYLQKENIIDESGMPKERFSAEFPKEGPSILRIQQVVRGDSAAYFCASSPQGIVPSGNTIYFGEGSWLTVV.

The J gene is TRBJ2-1, the V gene TRBV4-1, with 9 bases matching TRBD2. With V trimmed by 3 bases and J by 4 bases, 10 bases remained unmatched. CDR3 size: 17 residues. Germline V lookup: CDR1 MGHRA, CDR2 YSYEKL. The CDR3 bases are TGCGCCAGCAGCCAGGGTATAGCGGGAGCTGGGTACAATGAGCAGTTCTTC. Its translation: CASSQGIAGAGYNEQFF.

The chain is built from TRBV6-5 and TRBJ2-1; 11 nucleotides agree with TRBD1. CDR3 length: 15 residues. Germline V gene data show CDR1 as MNHEY and CDR2 as SVGAGI. V shed 7 bases, J shed 8 bases, and the junction held 10 bases outside the gene matches. CDR3 in DNA: TGTGCCAGCAAAGGACAGGGGGCGGGTCGTGATGAGCAGTTCTTC. It codes for CASKGQGAGRDEQFF.

The chain links TRBV29-1 to TRBJ2-7; 7 bases line up with TRBD2. V lost 4 bases, J lost 4 bases, and 4 bases stayed unmatched. The V gene's germline CDR1 is SQVTM and CDR2 ANQGSEA. The CDR3 is 12 amino acids. The CDR3 sequence is CSVALGGYEQYF. The CDR3 bases are TGCAGCGTTGCTTTGGGAGGGTACGAGCAGTACTTC.